This T cell receptor (beta chain) was obtained from a study of T cell responses to AZD1222 COVID-19 vaccine. CDR3 length: 15 residues. Germline CDR1 and CDR2: GTSNPN and SVGIG (reference sequence). The trim removed 1 base at V and 1 base at J, leaving 6 bases unmatched. Some clones are missing from TCRdb's copy, which holds only in-frame ones; the method was immunoSEQ multiplex PCR. The sample yields 130,000 or so clones, approximately 91% seen once. This clonotype was obtained from an adult who received the AZD1222 COVID-19 vaccine. Here the sequenced sample was peripheral blood, taken 28 days after the second AZD1222 dose. The chain uses TRBV30 and TRBJ2-7, with 8 bases identical to TRBD1. The DNA for the CDR3 is TGTGCCTGGAGTGGCAGGGGGCGAAGGTCCTACGAGCAGTACTTC. Its translation is CAWSGRGRRSYEQYF.